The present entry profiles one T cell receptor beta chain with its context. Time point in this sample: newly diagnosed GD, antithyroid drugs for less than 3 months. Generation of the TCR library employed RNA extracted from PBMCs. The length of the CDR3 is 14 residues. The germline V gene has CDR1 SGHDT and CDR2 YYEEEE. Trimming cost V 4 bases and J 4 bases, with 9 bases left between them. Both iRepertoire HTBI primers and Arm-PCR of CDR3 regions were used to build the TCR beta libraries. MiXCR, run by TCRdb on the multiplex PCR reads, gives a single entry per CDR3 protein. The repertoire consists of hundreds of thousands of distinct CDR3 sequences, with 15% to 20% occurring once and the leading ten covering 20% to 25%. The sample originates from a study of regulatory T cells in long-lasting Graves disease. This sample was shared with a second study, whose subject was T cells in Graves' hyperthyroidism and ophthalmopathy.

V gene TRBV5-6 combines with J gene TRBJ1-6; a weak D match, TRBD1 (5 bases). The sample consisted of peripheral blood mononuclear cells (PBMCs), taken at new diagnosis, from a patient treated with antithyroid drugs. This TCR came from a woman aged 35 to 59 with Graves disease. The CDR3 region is CASSGGGYNSPLHF. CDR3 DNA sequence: TGTGCCAGCAGCGGGGGAGGTTATAATTCACCCCTCCACTTT. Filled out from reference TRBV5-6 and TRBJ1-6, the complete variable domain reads DAGVTQSPTHLIKTRGQQVTLRCSPKSGHDTVSWYQQALGQGPQFIFQYYEEEERQRGNFPDRFSGHQFPNYSSELNVNALLLGDSALYLCASSGGGYNSPLHFGNGTRLTVT.